The rows below give T cell receptor beta chains drawn from one sample of a study of T cell responses to AZD1222 COVID-19 vaccine. TCRdb's table, derived via immunoSEQ multiplex PCR, lists solely in-frame clones and lacks some. This table holds roughly 130,000 clones, roughly 85% found once. The specimen comprised peripheral blood, sampled on day 0 of MenACWY control vaccination. These receptors came from an adult in good health. Both conserved end residues are part of each CDR3. The D gene is left open where the match is weak. Rows may omit the clone size; those that give it use once, few, many or a size class.

TRBV15	-	TRBJ1-3	once	TGTGCCACCAGCAGCAGGGAATGGTCTGGAAACACCATATATTTT	CATSSREWSGNTIYF
TRBV5-1	-	TRBJ1-2	-	TGCGCCAGCAGCTTGTTGGGGGAAGGGAAAGGTGGCTACACCTTC	CASSLLGEGKGGYTF
TRBV19	-	TRBJ2-7	-	TGTGCCAGTAGTATTAGTCGGTCTCGCGGATCAAAGTCCTACGAGCAGTACTTC	CASSISRSRGSKSYEQYF
TRBV11-2	-	TRBJ2-2	-	TGTGCCAGCAGCTTCACAGCGCAGAACACCGGGGAGCTGTTTTTT	CASSFTAQNTGELFF
TRBV28	-	TRBJ1-5	few	TGTGCCAGCAGACGAAGCGATCAGCCCCAGCATTTT	CASRRSDQPQHF
TRBV9	-	TRBJ2-1	once	TGTGCCAGCAGCGTAGAAGGGTTAGCCCTGTTCTTC	CASSVEGLALFF
TRBV30	-	TRBJ1-6	-	TGTGCCTGGACCCCCCCGGACAGCCGGAATTCACCCCTCCACTTT	CAWTPPDSRNSPLHF
TRBV19	-	TRBJ2-7	-	TGTGCCAGTAGTCGGGGACCGCTCTACGAGCAGTACTTC	CASSRGPLYEQYF
TRBV27	TRBD2	TRBJ2-1	-	TGTGCCAGCAGGGGCAGGACTAGCACTCAAGGAAGTGAGCAGTTCTTC	CASRGRTSTQGSEQFF
TRBV7-2	-	TRBJ1-2	once	TGTGCCAGCAGCCCGTGGACGGAGGATGGCTACACCTTC	CASSPWTEDGYTF
TRBV5-1	-	TRBJ1-4	-	TGCGCCAGCAGCTTGGTGTTTGGGCCGTCTCGTGAAAAACTGTTTTTT	CASSLVFGPSREKLFF
TRBV7-3	TRBD2	TRBJ2-1	-	TGTGCCAGCAGCCTTCAGACTAGCGCCTCCTACAATGAGCAGTTCTTC	CASSLQTSASYNEQFF
TRBV9	-	TRBJ1-1	-	TGTGCCAGCAGCGTAGAGGAGGGGGGGTTTAACACTGAAGCTTTCTTT	CASSVEEGGFNTEAFF
TRBV3-1/TRBV3-2	-	TRBJ2-5	once	TGTGCCAGCAGCCAAGTTTCGGAGTTCGCAGAGACCCAGTACTTC	CASSQVSEFAETQYF
TRBV5-1	-	TRBJ2-7	few	TGCGCCAGCAGCTTGGAGCGAAGGACCGTATACGAGCAGTACTTC	CASSLERRTVYEQYF